A single sample gave rise to the 19 T cell receptor beta chains below, sequenced in a study of identical twins' blood T cells. Each CDR3 protein gets one entry after TCRdb re-called the 5' RACE reads with MiXCR. Of 350,000 to 400,000 distinct CDR3 sequences listed, about 28% are singletons. What was sequenced was PBMCs. The receptors shown here come from a woman aged 18 to 55 in good health.

V gene TRBV28 combines with J gene TRBJ1-1, with 8 bases matching TRBD1. The CDR3 length is 15 residues. Trimming removed 3 bases from V and 5 bases from J; junction bases left unmatched: 8. Germline V gene lookup returns CDR1 MDHEN and CDR2 SYDVKM. Here the CDR3 reads CASSFLGRGRTEAFF. CDR3 in DNA: TGTGCCAGCAGTTTTTTGGGCAGGGGGCGGACTGAAGCTTTCTTT.

This clonotype showed up just a few times. This chain uses TRBV29-1 with TRBJ1-1; tentative D call: TRBD1 (5 bases). The CDR3 is 12 residues long. The germline V gene encodes CDR1 SQVTM and CDR2 ANQGSEA. V lost 5 bases and J 0 bases, leaving 7 bases between the germline ends. The CDR3 loop reads CSVRGMNTEAFF. For the CDR3, the DNA is TGCAGCGTTCGGGGGATGAACACTGAAGCTTTCTTT.

V usage is TRBV3-1 and J usage is TRBJ2-7; 9 bases agree with TRBD1. In germline, CDR1 is LGHDT, CDR2 YNNKEL (reference sequence). The CDR3 extends over 12 amino acids. The CDR3 DNA reads TGTGCGGCCGGGACAGGGTTCTACGAGCAGTACTTC. This codes for CAAGTGFYEQYF.

The chain links TRBV12-3 or TRBV12-4 to TRBJ2-7; no firm D call. The CDR3 consists of 17 residues. Trimming removed 3 bases from V and 2 bases from J, with 20 bases in between. CDR3 sequence reads: CASSLDHDKAHAYEQYF. CDR3 in DNA: TGTGCCAGCAGTTTGGACCACGACAAGGCTCACGCCTACGAGCAGTACTTC.

The chain carries TRBV11-2 and TRBJ2-7; D remains unclear. The germline V gene encodes CDR1 SGHAT and CDR2 FQNNGV. Trimming took 1 base from V and 0 from J, leaving 13 bases between them. The CDR3 has 16 amino acids. CDR3 residues: CASSLAPSVISYEQYF. CDR3 coding DNA: TGTGCCAGCAGCTTAGCCCCTTCGGTCATCTCCTACGAGCAGTACTTC.

The chain links TRBV20-1 to TRBJ1-2; D is possibly TRBD1 (6 bases). V was pared by 2 bases and J by 5 bases, with 15 bases between. CDR1 and CDR2 (germline): DFQATT, SNEGSKA (reference sequence). The CDR3 consists of 14 residues. The CDR3 bases are TGCAGTGCTAGAAAGTCGTCAGGGGATTATGGCTACACCTTC. The encoded protein is CSARKSSGDYGYTF.

The J gene is TRBJ1-1, the V gene TRBV10-3; weak D call: TRBD1 (6 bases). The CDR3 consists of 13 residues. Germline-derived CDR1 and CDR2 are ENHRY and SYGVKD. The ends were cut back, 3 bases at V and 6 bases at J, with 11 bases in the middle. CDR3 sequence (DNA): TGTGCCATCAGTGATAGGGGGTACGCTGAAGCTTTCTTT. Translated: CAISDRGYAEAFF.

The chain combines TRBV21-1 with TRBJ2-7; the table's D call, TRBD1, was not checked against the DNA. TRBV21-1 has pseudogene status. This CDR3 comprises 16 residues. The CDR3 is CASSRQGQPTNYEQYF. The CDR3 bases are TGTGCCAGCAGCAGACAGGGCCAGCCTACCAACTACGAGCAGTACTTC.

The sample holds a few counts of this clonotype. The chain carries TRBV6-1 and TRBJ2-7, with D hard to call. V was trimmed by 5 bases and J by 6 bases, leaving 11 bases between them. CDR1 and CDR2 (germline): MNHNS, SASEGT. The CDR3 runs 12 residues. This CDR3 is CASSSRLGEQYF. The DNA of the CDR3 is TGTGCCAGCAGTAGCCGCCTTGGCGAGCAGTACTTC.

This clonotype was seen more than once but under ten times. The chain combines TRBV20-1 with TRBJ2-1; 10 positions match TRBD2. The ends lost 5 bases at V and 2 bases at J; junction bases unmatched: 3. Germline CDR1 reads DFQATT; CDR2 reads SNEGSKA (reference sequence). The CDR3 is 14 amino acids. The CDR3 sequence is CSASGTSAYNEQFF. In DNA form, the CDR3 reads TGCAGTGCTTCTGGGACTAGCGCCTACAATGAGCAGTTCTTC.

This clonotype turned up a few times. The chain links TRBV4-2 to TRBJ1-3; perhaps TRBD1 as D (5 bases). Trimming took 0 bases from V and 6 from J, leaving 12 bases between them. The CDR3 runs 15 residues. Germline V gives CDR1 LGHNA, CDR2 YNFKEQ. The CDR3 nucleotides are TGTGCCAGCAGCCAAGATTCAGGGCCTGAAAACACCATATATTTT. Encoded protein: CASSQDSGPENTIYF.

This clonotype has a handful of counts. The chain carries TRBV29-1 and TRBJ1-2, with D hard to call. Germline loops: CDR1 SQVTM, CDR2 ANQGSEA. The V and J ends lost 2 bases and 6 bases respectively, with 16 bases between them. The CDR3 length is 14 residues. CDR3 nucleotide sequence: TGCAGCGTTGAAAACCACGATTACTCCCATGGCTACACCTTC. Translated, it gives CSVENHDYSHGYTF.

This clonotype was detected many times. This chain connects TRBV20-1 to TRBJ2-1; tentative D call: TRBD2 (6 bases). Germline CDR1 is DFQATT and CDR2 is SNEGSKA (reference sequence). This CDR3 is 12 amino acids long. V was cut by 3 bases and J by 5 bases, with 8 bases left in between. CDR3 sequence (DNA): TGCAGTGCTAGGGTAGCGGACAATGAGCAGTTCTTC. Its protein product is CSARVADNEQFF.

V gene TRBV5-1 combines with J gene TRBJ2-1; D ambiguous. Germline V lookup: CDR1 SGHRS, CDR2 YFSETQ. The CDR3 is 13 amino acids. V was clipped by 7 bases and J by 5 bases, with 13 bases between them. CDR3 loop: CASGNEGNNEQFF. CDR3 DNA sequence: TGCGCCAGCGGCAATGAAGGAAACAATGAGCAGTTCTTC.

The rearrangement joins TRBV5-6 to TRBJ1-3; D is uncertain. The CDR3 totals 15 residues. V lost 4 bases, J lost 3 bases, and 14 bases lay in between. The germline CDR1 and CDR2 sequences are SGHDT and YYEEEE. The CDR3 DNA is TGTGCCAGCAGCCGTGTACCGGACCTTGGAAACACCATATATTTT. It yields the protein CASSRVPDLGNTIYF.

This clonotype was recorded a few times. The chain employs TRBV5-1 and TRBJ2-2; perhaps D is TRBD1 or TRBD2 (5 bases each). This CDR3 contains 16 residues. V gave up 5 bases and J gave up 1 base, with 15 bases separating them. In germline, CDR1 is SGHRS, CDR2 YFSETQ. CDR3 coding DNA: TGCGCCAGCAGACACCGGGACGGAATGAACACCGGGGAGCTGTTTTTT. Protein sequence: CASRHRDGMNTGELFF.

The gene calls are TRBV3-1 and TRBJ2-7; no clear D. Germline assignment: CDR1 LGHDT and CDR2 YNNKEL (reference sequence). The CDR3 covers 14 residues. V lost 0 bases, J lost 2 bases, and 8 bases lay in between. CDR3 protein: CASSQDAFTYEQYF. The CDR3 nucleotides are TGTGCCAGCAGCCAAGACGCGTTTACCTACGAGCAGTACTTC.

This clonotype was seen a handful of times. V and J are TRBV18 and TRBJ1-1; D unclear. CDR1 is KGHSH, CDR2 LQKENI, per germline. This CDR3 has 13 residues. V was clipped by 7 bases and J by 6 bases, with 15 bases between them. CDR3 in DNA: TGTGCCAGCTTCACCAACGGGGAGGCTGAAGCTTTCTTT. Translation: CASFTNGEAEAFF.

This clonotype was observed many times. V usage is TRBV6-6 and J usage is TRBJ2-3, with 8 positions matching TRBD2. The V segment lost 2 bases and the J segment 0 bases; nucleotides outside the gene matches: 4. CDR1 and CDR2 from the germline V gene are MNHNY and SVGAGI (reference sequence). The CDR3 is 16 residues long. In DNA form, the CDR3 reads TGTGCCAGCAGTTACCGGGAGGGCCTTAGCACAGATACGCAGTATTTT. Its translation is CASSYREGLSTDTQYF.